The 5 T cell receptor beta chains below all came from one sample that was sequenced in a study of OX40 agonist ivuxolimab in advanced cancers. Clones were read by immunoSEQ multiplex PCR, and TCRdb kept only the in-frame ones, dropping some. Here the sample spans some 87,000 clones, approximately 91% being singletons. The sequencing used CD4+ or CD8+ T cells sorted from blood, collected in a trial of the OX40 agonist ivuxolimab. All receptors come from an adult with an advanced solid tumor such as melanoma, head and neck, liver or kidney cancer.

The V and J genes are TRBV7-2 and TRBJ2-3; TRBD2 matches at 9 bases. CDR3 length: 16 amino acids. Trimming removed 1 base from V and 5 bases from J; junction bases left unmatched: 7. In germline, CDR1 is SGHTA, CDR2 FQGNSA. DNA of the CDR3: TGTGCCAGCAGCTTAGAGCGGGGGGTCCGGAGAGATACGCAGTATTTT. Its protein product is CASSLERGVRRDTQYF.

This clone was seen a single time. J is TRBJ1-6 and V is TRBV30, with TRBD1 as a possible D gene (6 bases). This CDR3 region has 16 residues. Per germline, CDR1 GTSNPN and CDR2 SVGIG (reference sequence). The V end was cut by 3 bases, the J end by 9 bases, with 21 bases between. The CDR3 region has the DNA TGTGCCTGGAGAAGTCGCCAGGGGAGTTTTCGTTCACCCCTCCACTTT. Its protein product is CAWRSRQGSFRSPLHF.

For this clone: Relative to the germline gene, one junction end is altered; a read error may explain this. This chain uses TRBV9 with TRBJ1-1, with D hard to call. Germline CDR1 reads SGDLS; CDR2 reads YYNGEE. CDR3 length: 14 residues. The CDR3 DNA follows: TGTGTCAGCAGCGTTTCGGGATCGAACACTGAAGCTTTCTTT. It encodes CVSSVSGSNTEAFF.

This sequence joins TRBV2 and TRBJ2-3; TRBD1 might be the D (6 bases). CDR1 is SNHLY and CDR2 is FYNNEI in the germline V gene. Trimming cost V 7 bases and J 4 bases, with 12 bases left between them. This CDR3 is 13 amino acids long. The DNA for the CDR3 is TGTGCCAGCACGAGGACAGTGCCAGATACGCAGTATTTT. Translation: CASTRTVPDTQYF.

The rearrangement links TRBV2 to TRBJ1-6, with a weak D call TRBD1 (6 bases). CDR3 size: 15 residues. Trimming left V 6 bases short and J 6 bases short, with 15 bases between. CDR1 is SNHLY, CDR2 FYNNEI, per germline. For the CDR3, the DNA is TGTGCCAGCAGACCTCGGGACACTACTAATTCACCCCTCCACTTT. Protein: CASRPRDTTNSPLHF.